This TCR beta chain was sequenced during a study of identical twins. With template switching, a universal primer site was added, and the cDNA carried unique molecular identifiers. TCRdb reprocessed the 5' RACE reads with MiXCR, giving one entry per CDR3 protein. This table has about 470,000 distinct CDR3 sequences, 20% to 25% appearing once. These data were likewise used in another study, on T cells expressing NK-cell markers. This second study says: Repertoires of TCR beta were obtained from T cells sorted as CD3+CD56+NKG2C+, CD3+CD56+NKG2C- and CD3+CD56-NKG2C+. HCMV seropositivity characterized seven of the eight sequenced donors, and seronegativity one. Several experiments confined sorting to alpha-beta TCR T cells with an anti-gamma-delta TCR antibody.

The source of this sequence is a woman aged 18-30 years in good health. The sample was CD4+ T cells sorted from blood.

The CDR3 DNA sequence: TGCAGTGCTAGAGTAGCGGGAAAAGACGAGCAGTACTTC. Translated, it gives CSARVAGKDEQYF. J is TRBJ2-7 and V is TRBV20-1; 8 nucleotides align to TRBD2. This CDR3 is built from 13 residues. Unmatched junction bases numbered 4, after V lost 1 base and J lost 5 bases. Germline CDR1 and CDR2: DFQATT and SNEGSKA (reference sequence).